The text below deals with one TCR beta chain. The data belong to a study of shared clonotypes between healthy human individuals. Study information: Three plates each covered CD4 naive and memory; CD8 naive two, CD8 memory one.

Splitting of each subset's genomic DNA was done evenly across several immunoSEQ plates. For sorted subsets, about 190 ng DNA per replicate equaled about 30,000 T cell genomes. Data came from immunoSEQ multiplex PCR; TCRdb stores just in-frame clones and leaves some out. In the table there are roughly 2.4 million clones, more than 90% of which are singletons. Negatively enriched CD4+ T cells were divided by CD45RA into naive and memory. Material for sequencing was naive CD4+ T cells sorted from blood. Sample subset: CD45RA+ positively selected. The origin of this receptor is a man between 18 and 35 years old in good health.

DNA for the CDR3: TGTGCCAGCAGCCCCGGCCTTTCCTACGAGCAGTACTTC. It is translated as CASSPGLSYEQYF. This chain links TRBV7-2 with TRBJ2-7; D remains unclear. The CDR3 runs to 13 residues. Deletions cut 5 bases from V and 1 base from J, with 9 bases between. Looked up from germline, CDR1 is SGHTA and CDR2 is FQGNSA.